This T cell receptor (beta chain) was sequenced during a study of spatial heterogeneity in lung cancer. This clonotype was seen only a few times. Its target is not known. TCRdb independently ran MiXCR on the 5' RACE reads; one entry per CDR3 protein. The repertoire holds about 100,000 distinct CDR3 sequences, with about 4.6% as singletons. Germline values: CDR1 GTSNPN, CDR2 SVGIG (reference sequence). V was shortened by 3 bases and J by 2 bases, with 11 bases between the two germline ends. The CDR3 extends over 13 amino acids. Study-wide results and limits: In tumors, expanded intratumoral alpha and beta TCR counts tracked mutation counts.

Time point described: sample taken at primary tumor resection. Unsorted tumor, nontumor lung tissue or cryopreserved PBMC supplied the whole RNA. Sample: lung tumor tissue, taken at surgery. The V gene is TRBV30, the J gene TRBJ2-7; D is uncertain. The receptor's source is a male donor with early-stage non-small cell lung cancer. The CDR3 protein is CAWSLGATYEQYF. The CDR3 DNA follows: TGTGCCTGGAGCCTAGGAGCGACCTACGAGCAGTACTTC.